This is a list of T cell receptor beta chains from one sample in a study of cytotoxic CD8 clonotypes in ibrutinib-treated CLL. This table comes from immunoSEQ multiplex PCR, and its TCRdb copy is limited to in-frame clones, with some not included. The table lists 140,000 or so clones, approximately 81% of them singletons. Sample: PBMCs, taken after 12 months of ibrutinib treatment. These receptors all come from a human donor with chronic lymphocytic leukemia. CDR3s include the opening cysteine and the closing phenylalanine or tryptophan. The order of the fields is J gene, V gene, D gene, CDR3 protein. A D gene is named only where the DNA matches it firmly.

>TRBJ2-1|TRBV27|TRBD2
CASSHIAGRQENEQFF
>TRBJ2-6|TRBV7-9|.
CASSPSFPSGANVLTF
>TRBJ2-1|TRBV7-8|TRBD2
CASSFPGLAGVYNEQFF
>TRBJ1-1|TRBV4-3|.
CASSQDHAGLRATEAFF
>TRBJ2-5|TRBV4-1|TRBD1
CASSPPDRVETQYF
>TRBJ2-7|TRBV4-3|TRBD2
CASSQDWTSGSYEQYF
>TRBJ2-2|TRBV4-2|.
CASSQEWARVGMGTGELFF
>TRBJ2-1|TRBV27|.
CASSSPLGVRYNEQFF
>TRBJ2-5|TRBV7-2|TRBD1
CASNQQGAQETQYF
>TRBJ2-7|TRBV29-1|.
CSGALESYEQYF
>TRBJ1-4|TRBV7-2|.
CASSLGQGVTNEKLFF
>TRBJ1-1|TRBV6-5|.
CASSFGNTEAFF
>TRBJ2-5|TRBV6-6|TRBD1
CASSPRGQGRETQYF
>TRBJ2-3|TRBV10-3|.
CAISESESRSTDTQYF
>TRBJ1-1|TRBV4-3|.
CASSQVPGLRVAFF
>TRBJ1-2|TRBV19|.
CASSIVGRSNYGYTF
>TRBJ1-2|TRBV29-1|.
CSVEDGVSGYTF
>TRBJ2-1|TRBV6-4|.
CASSGLDYNEQFF
>TRBJ1-2|TRBV9|TRBD1
CASSEGQGDYGYTF
>TRBJ2-7|TRBV7-9|TRBD2
CASSKDGTSLYEQYF
>TRBJ2-1|TRBV19|.
CASSPTLVGGAYNEQFF
>TRBJ1-2|TRBV27|.
CASSSSWATGHGYTF
>TRBJ2-1|TRBV7-6|.
CASSLDPVPYNEQFF
>TRBJ2-1|TRBV27|TRBD2
CASSLPSGSSDEQFF
>TRBJ1-2|TRBV25-1|.
CASSDFVNYGYTF
>TRBJ2-7|TRBV7-2|TRBD1
CASSSSGGRYEQYF
>TRBJ1-5|TRBV18|.
CASSEPTQAQHF
>TRBJ1-4|TRBV4-3|.
CASSRRRAATNEKLFF
>TRBJ1-2|TRBV18|TRBD1
CASSPGQANYGYTF
>TRBJ2-4|TRBV18|TRBD1
CASSPTDRGKNIQYF
>TRBJ2-7|TRBV6-1|.
CASSDRRSSYEQYF
>TRBJ2-3|TRBV7-9|TRBD2
CASSFGLAGSSYF
>TRBJ2-1|TRBV5-1|.
CASSLGEAPWRLSYNEQFF
>TRBJ2-7|TRBV29-1|.
CSASQVPYEQYF
>TRBJ2-7|TRBV7-8|.
CASSLGVGITSEQYF
>TRBJ1-5|TRBV4-2|.
CASSQEADQPQHF
>TRBJ1-5|TRBV10-3|.
CAISESTENQPQHF
>TRBJ2-1|TRBV27|.
CASSSSLNYEQFF
>TRBJ1-2|TRBV6-5|.
CASRRGYGYTF
>TRBJ2-2|TRBV7-6|.
CASSIQGQVGELFF
>TRBJ2-3|TRBV15|.
CATSRPGAEGADTQYF
>TRBJ2-7|TRBV7-2|TRBD2
CASSAGLGRELYEQYF
>TRBJ2-2|TRBV5-4|.
CASTMNTGELFF
>TRBJ2-1|TRBV12-5|.
CASGKGHEQFF
>TRBJ1-2|TRBV15|.
CATSSGNYGYTF
>TRBJ2-5|TRBV28|.
CASKAQETQYF
>TRBJ2-1|TRBV29-1|.
CSVHRVGGEQFF
>TRBJ2-1|TRBV7-8|.
CASSLRGRGQGSYNEQFF
>TRBJ2-7|TRBV5-8|.
CASSQEYGPYEQYF
>TRBJ1-3|TRBV5-1|.
CASSYTAQYGNTIYF
>TRBJ2-2|TRBV11-2|TRBD2
CASSRSPTSANTGELFF
>TRBJ2-7|TRBV6-1|TRBD1
CASSGTGTGAYEQYF
>TRBJ2-2|TRBV7-6|TRBD2
CASSLPSGTGELFF
>TRBJ1-2|TRBV9|TRBD1
CASSAHTGQTNYGYTF